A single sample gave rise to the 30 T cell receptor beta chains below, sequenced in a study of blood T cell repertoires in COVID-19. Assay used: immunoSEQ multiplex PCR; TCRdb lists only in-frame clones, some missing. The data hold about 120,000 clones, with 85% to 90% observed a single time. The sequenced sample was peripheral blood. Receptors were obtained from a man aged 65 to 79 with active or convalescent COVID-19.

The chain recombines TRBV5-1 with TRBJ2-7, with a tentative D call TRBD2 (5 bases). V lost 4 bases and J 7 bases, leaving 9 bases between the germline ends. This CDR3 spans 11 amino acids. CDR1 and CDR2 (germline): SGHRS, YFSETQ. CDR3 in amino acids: CASSPGGEQYF. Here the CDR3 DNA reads TGCGCCAGCAGCCCCGGCGGGGAGCAGTACTTC.

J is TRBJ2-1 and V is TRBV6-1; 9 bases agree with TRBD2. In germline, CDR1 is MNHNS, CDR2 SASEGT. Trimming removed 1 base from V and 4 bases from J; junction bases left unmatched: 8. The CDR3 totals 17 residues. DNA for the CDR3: TGTGCCAGCAGTGAAGAAGTTAGCGGGAGCCTTTACAATGAGCAGTTCTTC. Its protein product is CASSEEVSGSLYNEQFF.

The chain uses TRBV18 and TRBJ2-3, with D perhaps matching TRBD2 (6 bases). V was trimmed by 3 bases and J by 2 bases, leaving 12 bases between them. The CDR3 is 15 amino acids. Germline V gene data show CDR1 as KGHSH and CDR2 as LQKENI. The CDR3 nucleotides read TGTGCCAGCTCACCTAGGGAGGCCTACACAGATACGCAGTATTTT. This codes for CASSPREAYTDTQYF.

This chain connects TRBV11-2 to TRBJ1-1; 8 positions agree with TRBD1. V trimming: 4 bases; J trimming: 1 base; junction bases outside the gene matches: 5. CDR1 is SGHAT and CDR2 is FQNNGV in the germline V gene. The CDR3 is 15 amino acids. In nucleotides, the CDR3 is TGTGCCAGCAGCTACGCAGGGGGCCCGAACACTGAAGCTTTCTTT. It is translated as CASSYAGGPNTEAFF.

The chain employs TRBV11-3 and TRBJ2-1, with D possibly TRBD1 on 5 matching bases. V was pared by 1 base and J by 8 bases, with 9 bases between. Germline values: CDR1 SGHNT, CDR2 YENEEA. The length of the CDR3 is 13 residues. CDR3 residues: CASSLGQGDEQFF. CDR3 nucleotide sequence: TGTGCCAGCAGCTTAGGCCAGGGCGATGAGCAGTTCTTC.

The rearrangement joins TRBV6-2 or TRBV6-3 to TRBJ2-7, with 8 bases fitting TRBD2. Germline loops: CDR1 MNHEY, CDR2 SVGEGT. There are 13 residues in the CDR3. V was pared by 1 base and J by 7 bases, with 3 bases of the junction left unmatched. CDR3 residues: CASSYWVAGEQYF. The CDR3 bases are TGTGCCAGCAGTTACTGGGTAGCGGGGGAGCAGTACTTC.

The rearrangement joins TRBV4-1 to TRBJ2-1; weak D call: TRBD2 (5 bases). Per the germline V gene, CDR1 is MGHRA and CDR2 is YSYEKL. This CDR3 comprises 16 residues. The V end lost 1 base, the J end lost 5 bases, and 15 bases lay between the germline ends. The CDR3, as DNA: TGCGCCAGCAGCCAAGGGAATCAGGACTTTCACAATGAGCAGTTCTTC. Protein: CASSQGNQDFHNEQFF.

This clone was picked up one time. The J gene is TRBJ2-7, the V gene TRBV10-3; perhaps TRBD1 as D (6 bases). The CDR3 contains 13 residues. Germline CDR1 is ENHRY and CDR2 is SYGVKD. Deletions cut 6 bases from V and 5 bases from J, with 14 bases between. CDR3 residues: CAIRPSTGNEQYF. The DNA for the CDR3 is TGTGCCATCAGGCCCTCAACAGGGAACGAGCAGTACTTC.

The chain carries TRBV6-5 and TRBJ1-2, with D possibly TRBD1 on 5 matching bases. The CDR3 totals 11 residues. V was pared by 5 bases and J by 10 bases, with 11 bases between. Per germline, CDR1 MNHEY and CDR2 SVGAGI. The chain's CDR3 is CASSQGFDYTF. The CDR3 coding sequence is TGTGCCAGCAGTCAGGGTTTCGACTACACCTTC.

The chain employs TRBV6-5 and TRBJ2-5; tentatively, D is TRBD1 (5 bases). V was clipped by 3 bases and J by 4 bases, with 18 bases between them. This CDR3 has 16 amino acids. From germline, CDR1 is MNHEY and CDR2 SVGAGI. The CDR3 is CASSYPLGQGGETQYF. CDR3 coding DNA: TGTGCCAGCAGTTATCCTCTGGGGCAGGGCGGAGAGACCCAGTACTTC.

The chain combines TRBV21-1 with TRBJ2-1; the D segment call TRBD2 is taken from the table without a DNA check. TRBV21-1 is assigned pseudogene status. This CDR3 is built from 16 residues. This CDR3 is CASSTLGGARGNEQFF. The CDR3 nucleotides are TGTGCCAGCAGCACCTTGGGGGGGGCGCGAGGGAATGAGCAGTTCTTC.

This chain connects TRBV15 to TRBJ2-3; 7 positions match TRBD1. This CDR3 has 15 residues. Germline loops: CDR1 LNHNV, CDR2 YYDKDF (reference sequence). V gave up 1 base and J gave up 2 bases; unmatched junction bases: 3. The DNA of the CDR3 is TGTGCCACCAGCAGAGTTAAGGGGGCCACAGATACGCAGTATTTT. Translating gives CATSRVKGATDTQYF.

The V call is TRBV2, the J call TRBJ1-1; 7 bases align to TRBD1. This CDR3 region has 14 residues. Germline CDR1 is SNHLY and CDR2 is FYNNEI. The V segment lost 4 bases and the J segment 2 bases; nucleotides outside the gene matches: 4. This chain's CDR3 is CASSGQGSNTEAFF. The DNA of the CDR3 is TGTGCCAGCAGTGGACAGGGTAGTAACACTGAAGCTTTCTTT.

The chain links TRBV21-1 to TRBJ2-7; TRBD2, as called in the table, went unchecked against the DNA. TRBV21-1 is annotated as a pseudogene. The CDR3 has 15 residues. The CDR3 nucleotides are TGTGCCAGGAGAAGGCGGGGTAATGCTTCCTACGAGCAGTACTTC. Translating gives CARRRRGNASYEQYF.

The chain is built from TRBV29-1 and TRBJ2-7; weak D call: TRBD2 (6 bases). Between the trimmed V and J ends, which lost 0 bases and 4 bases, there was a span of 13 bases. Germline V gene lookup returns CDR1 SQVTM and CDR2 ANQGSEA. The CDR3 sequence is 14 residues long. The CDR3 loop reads CSVEDAGSGYEQYF. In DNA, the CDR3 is TGCAGCGTTGAAGACGCGGGGTCAGGGTACGAGCAGTACTTC.

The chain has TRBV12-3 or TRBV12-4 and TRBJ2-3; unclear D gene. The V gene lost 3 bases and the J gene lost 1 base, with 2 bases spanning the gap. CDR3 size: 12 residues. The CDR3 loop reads CASSFGTDTQYF. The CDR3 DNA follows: TGTGCCAGCAGTTTCGGCACAGATACGCAGTATTTT.

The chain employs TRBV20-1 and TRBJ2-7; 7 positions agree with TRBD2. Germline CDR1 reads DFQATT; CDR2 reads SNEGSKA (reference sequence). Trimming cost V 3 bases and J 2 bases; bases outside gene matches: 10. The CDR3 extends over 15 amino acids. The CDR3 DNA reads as TGCAGTGCTAGTTCGGGCGGCGGGGGAGCCTACGAGCAGTACTTC. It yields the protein CSASSGGGGAYEQYF.

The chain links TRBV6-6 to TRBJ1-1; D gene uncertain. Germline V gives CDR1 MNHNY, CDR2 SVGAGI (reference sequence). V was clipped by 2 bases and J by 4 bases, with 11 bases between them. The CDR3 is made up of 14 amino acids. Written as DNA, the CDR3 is TGTGCCAGCAGTTACCCTGAGCAAGCCACTGAAGCTTTCTTT. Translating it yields CASSYPEQATEAFF.

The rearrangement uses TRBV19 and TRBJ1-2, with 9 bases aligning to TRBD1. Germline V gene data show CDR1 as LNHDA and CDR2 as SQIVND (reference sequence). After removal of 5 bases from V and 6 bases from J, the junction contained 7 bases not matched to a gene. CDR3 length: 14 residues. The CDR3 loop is CASSGQGYVDGYTF. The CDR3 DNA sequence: TGTGCCAGTAGTGGACAGGGGTATGTGGATGGCTACACCTTC.

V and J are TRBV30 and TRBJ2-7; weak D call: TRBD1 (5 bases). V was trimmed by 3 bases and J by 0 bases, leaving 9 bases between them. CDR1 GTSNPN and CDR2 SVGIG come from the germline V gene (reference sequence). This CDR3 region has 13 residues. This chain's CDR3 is CAWRTVSSYEQYF. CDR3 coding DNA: TGTGCCTGGAGGACAGTCTCCTCCTACGAGCAGTACTTC.

The chain's CDR3 is CALAGDRGRGANVLTF. The CDR3 nucleotides are TGTGCCTTGGCCGGGGACAGGGGGCGGGGGGCCAACGTCCTGACTTTC. The gene calls are TRBV30 and TRBJ2-6; TRBD1 agrees at 12 bases. The CDR3 is made up of 16 amino acids. Per germline, CDR1 GTSNPN and CDR2 SVGIG (reference sequence). Trimming removed 7 bases from V and 4 bases from J; junction bases left unmatched: 8.

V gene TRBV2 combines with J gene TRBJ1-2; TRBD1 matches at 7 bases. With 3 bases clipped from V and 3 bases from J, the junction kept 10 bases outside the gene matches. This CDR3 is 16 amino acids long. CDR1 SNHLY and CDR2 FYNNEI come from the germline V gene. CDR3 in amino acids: CASSELGRGSDYGYTF. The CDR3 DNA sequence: TGTGCCAGCAGTGAGCTTGGCAGGGGGTCCGACTATGGCTACACCTTC.

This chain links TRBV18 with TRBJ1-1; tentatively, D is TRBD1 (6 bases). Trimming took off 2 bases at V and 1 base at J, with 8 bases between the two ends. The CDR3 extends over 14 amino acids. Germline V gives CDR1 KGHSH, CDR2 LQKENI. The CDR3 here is CASSPNRANTEAFF. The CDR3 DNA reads TGTGCCAGCTCACCAAACAGGGCGAACACTGAAGCTTTCTTT. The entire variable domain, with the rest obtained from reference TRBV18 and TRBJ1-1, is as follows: NAGVMQNPRHLVRRRGQEARLRCSPMKGHSHVYWYRQLPEEGLKFMVYLQKENIIDESGMPKERFSAEFPKEGPSILRIQQVVRGDSAAYFCASSPNRANTEAFFGQGTRLTVV.

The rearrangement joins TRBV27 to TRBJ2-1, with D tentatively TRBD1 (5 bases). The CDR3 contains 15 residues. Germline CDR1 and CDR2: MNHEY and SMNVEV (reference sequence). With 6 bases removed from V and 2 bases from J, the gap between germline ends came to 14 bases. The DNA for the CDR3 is TGTGCCAGCAGCCCCGGTGGGGCCGCCTACAATGAGCAGTTCTTC. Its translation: CASSPGGAAYNEQFF.

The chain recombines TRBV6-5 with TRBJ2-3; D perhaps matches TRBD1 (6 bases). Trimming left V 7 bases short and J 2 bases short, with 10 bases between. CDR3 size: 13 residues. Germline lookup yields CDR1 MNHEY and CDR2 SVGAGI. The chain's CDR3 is CASTEGHTDTQYF. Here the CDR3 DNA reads TGTGCCAGCACCGAGGGACACACAGATACGCAGTATTTT.

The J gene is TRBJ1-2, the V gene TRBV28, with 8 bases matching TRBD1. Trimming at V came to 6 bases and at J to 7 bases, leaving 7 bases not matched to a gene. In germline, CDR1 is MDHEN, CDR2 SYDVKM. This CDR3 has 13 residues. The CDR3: CASSAQGARGYTF. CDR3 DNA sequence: TGTGCCAGCAGCGCTCAGGGGGCGCGTGGCTACACCTTC.

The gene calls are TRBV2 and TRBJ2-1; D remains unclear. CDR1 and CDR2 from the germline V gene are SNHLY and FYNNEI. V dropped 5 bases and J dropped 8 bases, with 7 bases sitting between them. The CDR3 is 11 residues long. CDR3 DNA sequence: TGTGCCAGCAGTCCTAAGTATGAGCAGTTCTTC. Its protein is CASSPKYEQFF.

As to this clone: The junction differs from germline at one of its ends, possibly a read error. As DNA, the CDR3 is TGTGCCAGCAGTTTACGAGACAGGCGAGACGTGTTTTTT. As protein: CASSLRDRRDVFF. The rearrangement joins TRBV28 to TRBJ1-1, with a weak D call TRBD1 (6 bases). Germline CDR1 is MDHEN and CDR2 is SYDVKM. CDR3 size: 13 residues.

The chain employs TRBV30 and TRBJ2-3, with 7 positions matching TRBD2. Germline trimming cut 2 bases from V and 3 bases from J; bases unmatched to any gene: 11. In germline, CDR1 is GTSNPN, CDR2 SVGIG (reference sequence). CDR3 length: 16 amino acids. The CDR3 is CAWSPRGGRATDTQYF. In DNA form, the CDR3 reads TGTGCCTGGAGTCCTCGGGGCGGGAGAGCGACAGATACGCAGTATTTT.

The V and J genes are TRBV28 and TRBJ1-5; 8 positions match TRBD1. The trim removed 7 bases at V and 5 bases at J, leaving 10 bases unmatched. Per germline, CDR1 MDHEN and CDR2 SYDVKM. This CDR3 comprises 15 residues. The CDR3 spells CASTPQGALYQPQHF. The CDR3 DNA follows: TGTGCCAGCACTCCCCAGGGGGCTCTGTATCAGCCCCAGCATTTT.